This entry describes one T cell receptor (beta chain). Its cognate antigen is unknown. These data come from a study of cytomegalovirus exposure and HLA in healthy donors. V lost 4 bases, J lost 6 bases, and 13 bases lay in between. There are 14 residues in the CDR3. The germline CDR1 and CDR2 sequences are MRHNA and SNTAGT. PCR employed 60 Vbeta and 13 Jbeta primers. Clones were read by immunoSEQ multiplex PCR, and TCRdb kept only the in-frame ones, dropping some. Of approximately 120,000 clones listed, 60% to 85% are singletons. Study conclusions and caveats: TCR beta V segments were, for the most part, productive about 87% or about 30% of the time in an earlier analysis.

The sample was PBMCs. This TCR was recovered from a female donor in good health and CMV-seronegative. The chain joins TRBV6-4 to TRBJ1-5, with D perhaps matching TRBD1 (6 bases). The CDR3 DNA reads TGTGCCAGCAGTGTTCGGGCAGGGGTTCAGCCCCAGCATTTT. It translates to CASSVRAGVQPQHF.